This is a list of T cell receptor beta chains from one sample in a study of metastatic and nonmetastatic thyroid tumors. Using MiXCR, TCRdb reanalyzed the PCR reads. In the table there are about 19,000 clones, 28% of which are singletons. What was sequenced was tumor tissue. The receptor source for this set is a female donor with papillary thyroid cancer or a benign thyroid nodule (not recorded which). Some clones in this sample may be carry-over from other donors' samples. Each CDR3 is given with its conserved first and last residue. D genes are given only for firm matches. The size entry is marked missing in some rows and otherwise reads once, few, many or a size class.

many	.	TRBV7-3	TRBJ2-5	CASSLGSSETQYF	TGTGCCAGCAGCTTAGGGAGCTCAGAGACCCAGTACTTC
.	.	TRBV10-3	TRBJ2-7	CAISEQGPNSYEQYF	TGTGCCATCAGTGAGCAGGGACCTAACTCCTACGAGCAGTACTTC
.	.	TRBV30	TRBJ2-5	CAWSVRGETQYF	TGTGCCTGGAGTGTAAGGGGGGAGACCCAGTACTTC
few	.	TRBV15	TRBJ1-3	CATSRRGGLGNTIYF	TGTGCCACCAGCCGCCGGGGAGGGTTAGGAAACACCATATATTTT
few	TRBD1	TRBV6-5	TRBJ1-2	CASSSSGGGLLGYTF	TGTGCCAGCAGTTCCTCAGGGGGCGGCTTGCTTGGTTACACCTTC
few	.	TRBV6-2/TRBV6-3	TRBJ1-1	CASSYRGFSEAFF	TGTGCCAGCAGTTACCGAGGGTTTTCTGAAGCTTTCTTT
many	TRBD1	TRBV6-1	TRBJ2-7	CASSDDRVNYYEQYF	TGTGCCAGCAGCGATGACAGGGTAAATTACTACGAGCAGTACTTC
many	.	TRBV15	TRBJ1-2	CATSRGGDLHGYTF	TGTGCCACCAGCAGAGGGGGGGATTTGCATGGCTACACCTTC
.	.	TRBV7-6	TRBJ1-3	CASSPSGAVGGNTICF	TGTGCCAGCAGCCCTAGTGGGGCTGTTGGTGGAAACACCATATGTTTT
.	.	TRBV3-1	TRBJ2-7	CASSQALAEQYF	TGTGCCAGCAGCCAGGCTCTGGCCGAGCAGTACTTC
few	TRBD1	TRBV6-1	TRBJ1-2	CASSEVDREGGYTF	TGTGCCAGCAGTGAAGTAGACAGGGAAGGTGGCTACACCTTC
many	TRBD1	TRBV20-1	TRBJ2-7	CSARDRDRLSYEQYF	TGCAGTGCTAGAGATAGGGACAGACTCTCCTACGAGCAGTACTTC
medium-sized	.	TRBV12-3/TRBV12-4	TRBJ2-7	CASSLRFGTASYEQYF	TGTGCCAGCAGTTTAAGGTTCGGAACAGCTTCCTACGAGCAGTACTTC
few	.	TRBV6-1	TRBJ1-2	CASSEAPVQVRGYTF	TGTGCCAGCAGTGAAGCCCCAGTACAGGTTCGGGGCTACACCTTC
.	.	TRBV4-1	TRBJ1-6	CASSQGTGTVNSPLHF	TGCGCCAGCAGCCAAGGGACCGGGACCGTGAACTCACCCCTCCACTTT
.	.	TRBV5-1	TRBJ2-7	CASKRTASYEQYF	TGCGCCAGTAAAAGGACTGCCTCCTACGAGCAGTACTTC
many	.	TRBV10-2	TRBJ1-6	CASREGGSYNSPLHF	TGCGCCAGCAGAGAGGGGGGCTCCTATAATTCACCCCTCCACTTT
few	.	TRBV5-1	TRBJ1-2	CASSGAGYGYTF	TGCGCCAGCAGCGGGGCAGGCTATGGCTACACCTTC
few	.	TRBV11-1	TRBJ2-1	CASSSSFGGMAYEQFF	TGTGCCAGCAGCTCCTCGTTTGGCGGTATGGCCTATGAGCAGTTCTTC
.	.	TRBV4-2	TRBJ1-5	CASSQDRAGSNQPQHF	TGTGCCAGCAGCCAAGATAGAGCGGGGAGCAATCAGCCCCAGCATTTT
.	TRBD2	TRBV5-1	TRBJ2-1	CASSLVTSGYNEQFF	TGCGCCAGCAGCTTGGTAACTAGCGGTTACAATGAGCAGTTCTTC
.	TRBD2	TRBV10-1	TRBJ2-7	CASSERGKGLARNSYGQYF	TGCGCCAGCAGTGAGAGGGGGAAAGGACTAGCGAGAAACTCCTACGGGCAGTACTTC
many	.	TRBV7-9	TRBJ2-1	CASSFDSHSYNEQFF	TGTGCCAGCAGCTTTGACAGTCACTCCTACAATGAGCAGTTCTTC
many	TRBD1	TRBV5-1	TRBJ1-2	CASSPGTVDGYTF	TGCGCCAGCAGCCCAGGGACAGTCGATGGCTACACCTTC
medium-sized	.	TRBV4-1	TRBJ1-5	CASSQDGRDNQPQHF	TGCGCCAGCAGCCAAGACGGACGAGACAATCAGCCCCAGCATTTT
many	.	TRBV27	TRBJ2-2	CASRAVNTGELFF	TGTGCCAGCAGGGCGGTGAACACCGGGGAGCTGTTTTTT
many	.	TRBV7-2	TRBJ1-2	CASSLAHVGITAGYGYTF	TGTGCCAGCAGCTTAGCCCACGTTGGGATAACAGCGGGGTATGGCTACACCTTC
.	TRBD2	TRBV7-8	TRBJ2-7	CASSQGTSGRPLSYEQYF	TGTGCCAGCAGCCAAGGGACTAGCGGGAGGCCACTCTCCTACGAGCAGTACTTC
.	.	TRBV20-1	TRBJ1-1	CSADGGSLGAFF	TGCAGTGCTGACGGGGGTTCCCTGGGTGCTTTCTTT
.	.	TRBV25-1	TRBJ2-3	CASSISAGTWETQYF	TGTGCCAGTAGTATCTCTGCGGGAACTTGGGAGACGCAGTATTTT
many	.	TRBV6-2/TRBV6-3	TRBJ2-4	CASSSPGRQANIQYF	TGTGCCAGCAGTTCCCCCGGGAGACAGGCAAACATTCAGTACTTC
.	.	TRBV30	TRBJ1-2	CAWSVGAGSGYTF	TGTGCCTGGAGTGTTGGGGCAGGGTCTGGCTACACCTTC
.	.	TRBV12-3/TRBV12-4	TRBJ1-2	CASSLVGINGYTF	TGTGCCAGCAGTTTAGTGGGGATCAATGGCTACACCTTC
.	.	TRBV9	TRBJ1-6	CASSVGPQNSPLHF	TGTGCCAGCAGCGTCGGCCCCCAGAATTCACCCCTCCACTTT